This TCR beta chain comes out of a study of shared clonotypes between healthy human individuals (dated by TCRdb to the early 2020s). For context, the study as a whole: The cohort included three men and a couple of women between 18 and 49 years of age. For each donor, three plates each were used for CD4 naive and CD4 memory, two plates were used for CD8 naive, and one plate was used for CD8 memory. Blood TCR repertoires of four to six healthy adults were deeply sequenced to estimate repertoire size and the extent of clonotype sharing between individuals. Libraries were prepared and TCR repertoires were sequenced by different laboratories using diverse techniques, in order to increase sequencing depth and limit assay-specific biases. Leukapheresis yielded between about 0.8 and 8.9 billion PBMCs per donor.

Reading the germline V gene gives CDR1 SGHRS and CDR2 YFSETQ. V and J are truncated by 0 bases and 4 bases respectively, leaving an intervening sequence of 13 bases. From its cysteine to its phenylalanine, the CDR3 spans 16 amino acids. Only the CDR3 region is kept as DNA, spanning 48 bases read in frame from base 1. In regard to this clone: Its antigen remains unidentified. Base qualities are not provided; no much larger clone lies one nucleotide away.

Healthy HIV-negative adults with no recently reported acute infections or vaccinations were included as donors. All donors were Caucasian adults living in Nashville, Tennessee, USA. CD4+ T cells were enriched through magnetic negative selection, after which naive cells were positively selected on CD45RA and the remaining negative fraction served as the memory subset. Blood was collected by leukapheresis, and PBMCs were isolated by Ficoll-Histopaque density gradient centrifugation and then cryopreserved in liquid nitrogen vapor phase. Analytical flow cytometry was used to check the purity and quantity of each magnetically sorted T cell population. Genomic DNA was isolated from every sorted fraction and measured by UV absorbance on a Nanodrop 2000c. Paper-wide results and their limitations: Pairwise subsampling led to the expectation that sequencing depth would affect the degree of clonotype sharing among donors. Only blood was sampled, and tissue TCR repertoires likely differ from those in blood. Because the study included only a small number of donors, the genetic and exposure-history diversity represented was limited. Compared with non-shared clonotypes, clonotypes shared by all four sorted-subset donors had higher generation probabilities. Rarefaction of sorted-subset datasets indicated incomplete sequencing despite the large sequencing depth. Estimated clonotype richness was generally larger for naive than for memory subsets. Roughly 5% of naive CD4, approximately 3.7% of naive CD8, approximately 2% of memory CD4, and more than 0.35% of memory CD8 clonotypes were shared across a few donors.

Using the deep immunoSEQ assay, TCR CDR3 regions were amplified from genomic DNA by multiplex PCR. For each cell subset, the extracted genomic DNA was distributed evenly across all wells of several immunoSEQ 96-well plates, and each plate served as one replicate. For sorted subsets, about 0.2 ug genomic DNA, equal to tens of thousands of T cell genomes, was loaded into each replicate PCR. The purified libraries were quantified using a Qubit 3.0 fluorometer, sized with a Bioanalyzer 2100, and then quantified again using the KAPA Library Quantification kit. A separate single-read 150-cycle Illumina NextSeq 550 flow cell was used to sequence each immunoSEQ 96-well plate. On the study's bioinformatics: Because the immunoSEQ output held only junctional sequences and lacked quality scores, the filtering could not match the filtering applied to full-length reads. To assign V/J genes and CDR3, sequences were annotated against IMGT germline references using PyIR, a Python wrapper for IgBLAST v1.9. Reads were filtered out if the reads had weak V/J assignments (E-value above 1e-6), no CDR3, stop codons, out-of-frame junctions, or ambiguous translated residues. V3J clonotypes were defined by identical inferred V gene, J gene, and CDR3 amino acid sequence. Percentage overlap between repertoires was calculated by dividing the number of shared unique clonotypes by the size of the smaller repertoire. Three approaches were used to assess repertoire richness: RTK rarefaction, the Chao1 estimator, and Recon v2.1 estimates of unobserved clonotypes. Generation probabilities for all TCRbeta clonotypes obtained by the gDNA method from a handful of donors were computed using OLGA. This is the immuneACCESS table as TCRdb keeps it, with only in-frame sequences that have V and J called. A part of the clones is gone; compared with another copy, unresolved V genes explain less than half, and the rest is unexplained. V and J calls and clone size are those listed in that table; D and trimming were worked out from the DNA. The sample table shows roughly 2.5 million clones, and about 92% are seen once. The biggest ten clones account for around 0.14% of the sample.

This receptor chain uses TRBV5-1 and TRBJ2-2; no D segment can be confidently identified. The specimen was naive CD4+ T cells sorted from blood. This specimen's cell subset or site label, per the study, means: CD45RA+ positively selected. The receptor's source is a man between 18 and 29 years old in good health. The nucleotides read TGCGCCAGCAGCTTGGACGGACCCCCAGGCACCGGGGAGCTGTTTTTT. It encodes CASSLDGPPGTGELFF.